Listed below are T cell receptor beta chains from one sample, sequenced in a study of CD8+ T cells in alopecia areata. The table came from immunoSEQ multiplex PCR; TCRdb's copy has only in-frame clones and leaves some out. The sample shows approximately 140,000 clones, approximately 45% of them seen only once. Sequenced sample: CD4+ T cells sorted from blood. These receptors all stem from a human donor with alopecia areata. Each CDR3 is given with its conserved first and last residue. Each record gives: CDR3 DNA, CDR3 protein, clone size, V gene, J gene, D gene. A D gene is named only where the DNA matches it firmly. The size of a clone is reported for some rows only, either as once, few or many, or as a class for expanded clones.

CDR3nt: TGTGCCAGCAGCTCCCTAACCCTCCAAGAGACCCAGTACTTC; CDR3aa: CASSSLTLQETQYF; abundance: few; v_gene: TRBV5-6; j_gene: TRBJ2-5; d_gene: NA
CDR3nt: TGTGCCAGCAGTTATGGGGGTTCCGCCTACAATGAGCAGTTCTTC; CDR3aa: CASSYGGSAYNEQFF; abundance: NA; v_gene: TRBV6-6; j_gene: TRBJ2-1; d_gene: NA
CDR3nt: TGTGCCAGCAGCTCTACCCTCTTCGGCGACAAAAAAAGCACAGATACGCAGTATTTT; CDR3aa: CASSSTLFGDKKSTDTQYF; abundance: NA; v_gene: TRBV5-6; j_gene: TRBJ2-3; d_gene: NA
CDR3nt: TGCAGCGTTGGCTTGAACACTGAAGCTTTCTTT; CDR3aa: CSVGLNTEAFF; abundance: few; v_gene: TRBV29-1; j_gene: TRBJ1-1; d_gene: NA
CDR3nt: TGTGCCAGCAGTAAGCTAGCGGGATTCGGTGGGGAGACCCAGTACTTC; CDR3aa: CASSKLAGFGGETQYF; abundance: NA; v_gene: TRBV28; j_gene: TRBJ2-5; d_gene: TRBD2
CDR3nt: TGTGCCAGCAGCGCCCGGGACAGAAGCACAGATACGCAGTATTTT; CDR3aa: CASSARDRSTDTQYF; abundance: NA; v_gene: TRBV7-3; j_gene: TRBJ2-3; d_gene: TRBD1
CDR3nt: TGCAGCGTTGAAGGAGGAGGGAACTATGGCTACACCTTC; CDR3aa: CSVEGGGNYGYTF; abundance: NA; v_gene: TRBV29-1; j_gene: TRBJ1-2; d_gene: NA
CDR3nt: TGTGCCAGCCTGCCACAGGTTGAGGAGACCCAGTACTTC; CDR3aa: CASLPQVEETQYF; abundance: few; v_gene: TRBV28; j_gene: TRBJ2-5; d_gene: NA
CDR3nt: TGTGCCAGCAGTTTTCCCGACAGGGGGGAGGGATACGAGCAGTACTTC; CDR3aa: CASSFPDRGEGYEQYF; abundance: NA; v_gene: TRBV28; j_gene: TRBJ2-7; d_gene: TRBD1
CDR3nt: TGCGCCAGCAGCTCCATCGTTGGGGTCCAAGAGACCCAGTACTTC; CDR3aa: CASSSIVGVQETQYF; abundance: NA; v_gene: TRBV5-1; j_gene: TRBJ2-5; d_gene: NA
CDR3nt: TGTGCCAGCAGCTTGTTACAGGTGCTGAACACTGAAGCTTTCTTT; CDR3aa: CASSLLQVLNTEAFF; abundance: once; v_gene: TRBV5-6; j_gene: TRBJ1-1; d_gene: NA
CDR3nt: TGTGCCTGGGACGCCGGGGAGAATCAGCCCCAGCATTTT; CDR3aa: CAWDAGENQPQHF; abundance: NA; v_gene: TRBV30; j_gene: TRBJ1-5; d_gene: NA
CDR3nt: TGTGCCAGTAGTACGGGGGACTCCTACGAGCAGTACTTC; CDR3aa: CASSTGDSYEQYF; abundance: NA; v_gene: TRBV19; j_gene: TRBJ2-7; d_gene: NA
CDR3nt: TGTGCCTGTAGCCTGACTCTCAGCACAGATACGCAGTATTTT; CDR3aa: CACSLTLSTDTQYF; abundance: NA; v_gene: TRBV30; j_gene: TRBJ2-3; d_gene: NA
CDR3nt: TGTGCCAGCGGTCAGGCCATGCAGGGGGCGCGGGGGGAGCAGTACTTC; CDR3aa: CASGQAMQGARGEQYF; abundance: NA; v_gene: TRBV27; j_gene: TRBJ2-7; d_gene: NA
CDR3nt: TGCGCCAGCACAGTGAGCGGGACGGGCCACAATGAGCAGTTCTTC; CDR3aa: CASTVSGTGHNEQFF; abundance: NA; v_gene: TRBV5-1; j_gene: TRBJ2-1; d_gene: TRBD2
CDR3nt: TGCAGCGTTGATAGTAAGGGCGGTCGGGGCGACTACACCTTC; CDR3aa: CSVDSKGGRGDYTF; abundance: few; v_gene: TRBV29-1; j_gene: TRBJ1-2; d_gene: NA
CDR3nt: TGTGCCTGGAAATTCGGGGACAACACTGAAGCTTTCTTT; CDR3aa: CAWKFGDNTEAFF; abundance: NA; v_gene: TRBV30; j_gene: TRBJ1-1; d_gene: NA
CDR3nt: TGCAGCGTTGAAGGCGGACTAGCGGGAGGCGTCCATGAGCAGTTCTTC; CDR3aa: CSVEGGLAGGVHEQFF; abundance: NA; v_gene: TRBV29-1; j_gene: TRBJ2-1; d_gene: TRBD2
CDR3nt: TGTGCCAGCAGGCTCCGAGGGGCGGGTGAGCAGTTCTTC; CDR3aa: CASRLRGAGEQFF; abundance: NA; v_gene: TRBV28; j_gene: TRBJ2-1; d_gene: NA
CDR3nt: TGCAGCGTCCAACCGGGGGGCGGAAAGGGGTACGAGCAGTACTTC; CDR3aa: CSVQPGGGKGYEQYF; abundance: NA; v_gene: TRBV29-1; j_gene: TRBJ2-7; d_gene: NA
CDR3nt: TGCGCCAGCAGCTTTGGACTAGCCGGGGATACGCAGTATTTT; CDR3aa: CASSFGLAGDTQYF; abundance: few; v_gene: TRBV5-1; j_gene: TRBJ2-3; d_gene: TRBD2
CDR3nt: TGCGCCAGCAGCGAGGGACTCACTGATACGCAGTATTTT; CDR3aa: CASSEGLTDTQYF; abundance: NA; v_gene: TRBV5-1; j_gene: TRBJ2-3; d_gene: NA
CDR3nt: TGTGCCAGCAGCCCACTGGTCACAGGGGAAGGTAGCAATCAGCCCCAGCATTTT; CDR3aa: CASSPLVTGEGSNQPQHF; abundance: few; v_gene: TRBV7-9; j_gene: TRBJ1-5; d_gene: TRBD1
CDR3nt: TGCGCCAGCAGCCAAGACCGAGAGACCCAGTACTTC; CDR3aa: CASSQDRETQYF; abundance: NA; v_gene: TRBV4-1; j_gene: TRBJ2-5; d_gene: NA
CDR3nt: TGTGCCAGCAGCTTCGGGGAAGAGACCCAGTACTTC; CDR3aa: CASSFGEETQYF; abundance: few; v_gene: TRBV7-9; j_gene: TRBJ2-5; d_gene: NA
CDR3nt: TGTGCCAGCAGTTCCCAAAATAGCGGGAAGGGCGGGGAGCTGTTTTTT; CDR3aa: CASSSQNSGKGGELFF; abundance: few; v_gene: TRBV6-5; j_gene: TRBJ2-2; d_gene: TRBD2
CDR3nt: TGCAGCGTAGAAACAAGCGGGAGTCCCACAGATACGCAGTATTTT; CDR3aa: CSVETSGSPTDTQYF; abundance: few; v_gene: TRBV29-1; j_gene: TRBJ2-3; d_gene: TRBD2
CDR3nt: TGCGCCAGCAGCCCGGGACACTGGAACACTGAAGCTTTCTTT; CDR3aa: CASSPGHWNTEAFF; abundance: once; v_gene: TRBV5-1; j_gene: TRBJ1-1; d_gene: NA
CDR3nt: TGTGCCAGCAGCGAGGGGGACCGCGAAAAACTGTTTTTT; CDR3aa: CASSEGDREKLFF; abundance: NA; v_gene: TRBV9; j_gene: TRBJ1-4; d_gene: NA
CDR3nt: TGTGCCAGCAGCTTAGCGGGGGTGACAGGACGGACAGAGACCCAGTACTTC; CDR3aa: CASSLAGVTGRTETQYF; abundance: NA; v_gene: TRBV7-2; j_gene: TRBJ2-5; d_gene: NA
CDR3nt: TGTGCCAGCAGCCCACGGCTAGGTTCCTACAATGAGCAGTTCTTC; CDR3aa: CASSPRLGSYNEQFF; abundance: NA; v_gene: TRBV28; j_gene: TRBJ2-1; d_gene: NA
CDR3nt: TGCGCCAGCAGCTTGGGTTCTAGCGGGAGTGTCGGCGAGCAGTTCTTC; CDR3aa: CASSLGSSGSVGEQFF; abundance: few; v_gene: TRBV5-1; j_gene: TRBJ2-1; d_gene: TRBD2
CDR3nt: TGTGCCAGCAGTTACTCGATCATAGCTCATGAGCAGTTCTTC; CDR3aa: CASSYSIIAHEQFF; abundance: NA; v_gene: TRBV6-5; j_gene: TRBJ2-1; d_gene: NA
CDR3nt: TGTGCCAGCAGTGGGTACGGGAGGGGAGGCACAGATACGCAGTATTTT; CDR3aa: CASSGYGRGGTDTQYF; abundance: NA; v_gene: TRBV28; j_gene: TRBJ2-3; d_gene: TRBD2
CDR3nt: TGTGCCAGTAGGAACGGGCCCGAGGCGGGATGGCATGAGCAGTTCTTC; CDR3aa: CASRNGPEAGWHEQFF; abundance: few; v_gene: TRBV19; j_gene: TRBJ2-1; d_gene: NA
CDR3nt: TGTGCCAGCGTGAGCGGGAGCGGGGGCAATGAGCAGTTCTTC; CDR3aa: CASVSGSGGNEQFF; abundance: NA; v_gene: TRBV6-1; j_gene: TRBJ2-1; d_gene: TRBD2